The 28 T cell receptor beta chains given below trace back to one sample, sequenced in a study of T cell responses to AZD1222 COVID-19 vaccine. The repertoire was sequenced with immunoSEQ multiplex PCR; TCRdb's copy has only in-frame clones and lacks some. The sample consists of some 16,000 clones, about four fifths of them appearing once. Sequencing used peripheral blood, obtained 28 days after the second AZD1222 dose. These receptors all come from an adult who received the AZD1222 COVID-19 vaccine.

This sequence joins TRBV14 and TRBJ2-7, with TRBD1 as a possible D gene (6 bases). The CDR3 is made up of 14 amino acids. The V and J ends lost 2 bases and 3 bases respectively, with 11 bases between them. Germline CDR1 SGHDN, CDR2 FVKESK. The CDR3 DNA sequence: TGTGCCAGCAGCCAAAGACAGGAGTTCTACGAGCAGTACTTC. It encodes CASSQRQEFYEQYF.

This rearrangement joins TRBV5-6 to TRBJ2-1; D is unresolved. Deletions cut 0 bases from V and 0 bases from J, with 7 bases between. The CDR3 totals 15 residues. Per germline, CDR1 SGHDT and CDR2 YYEEEE. The DNA of the CDR3 is TGTGCCAGCAGCTTGGGAGGAGACTCCTACAATGAGCAGTTCTTC. Translating it yields CASSLGGDSYNEQFF.

The chain has TRBV10-2 and TRBJ1-6, with D possibly TRBD1 on 6 matching bases. This CDR3 is 13 amino acids long. V was trimmed by 4 bases and J by 7 bases, leaving 8 bases between them. CDR1 WSHSY and CDR2 SAAADI come from the germline V gene. Here the CDR3 DNA reads TGCGCCAGCAGTGGACAGGTGAATTCACCCCTCCACTTT. This encodes CASSGQVNSPLHF.

This clone has only a few counts. This chain connects TRBV4-3 to TRBJ1-4; a weak D match, TRBD1 (6 bases). CDR3 length: 15 amino acids. V was trimmed by 3 bases and J by 6 bases, leaving 14 bases between them. The germline CDR1 and CDR2 sequences are LGHNA and YSLEER. The CDR3 is CASSQGGRSHEKLFF. CDR3 coding DNA: TGCGCCAGCAGCCAGGGGGGCAGGTCCCATGAAAAACTGTTTTTT.

The rearrangement links TRBV28 to TRBJ2-1; D is undetermined. Trimming removed 7 bases from V and 2 bases from J, with 18 bases in between. Germline CDR1 MDHEN, CDR2 SYDVKM. CDR3 length: 16 residues. This CDR3 is CASKLSGFNTYNEQFF. The CDR3 DNA sequence: TGTGCCAGCAAGCTCTCCGGGTTCAATACCTACAATGAGCAGTTCTTC. The entire variable domain, with the rest obtained from reference TRBV28 and TRBJ2-1, is as follows: DVKVTQSSRYLVKRTGEKVFLECVQDMDHENMFWYRQDPGLGLRLIYFSYDVKMKEKGDIPEGYSVSREKKERFSLILESASTNQTSMYLCASKLSGFNTYNEQFFGPGTRLTVL.

V gene TRBV4-1 combines with J gene TRBJ2-1, with 14 nucleotides matching TRBD2. The CDR3 spans 19 residues. Germline CDR1 MGHRA, CDR2 YSYEKL. V shed 1 base, J shed 4 bases, and the junction held 9 bases outside the gene matches. The chain's CDR3 is CASSQASPTSGGAYNEQFF. The CDR3 DNA sequence: TGCGCCAGCAGCCAAGCCTCTCCGACTAGCGGGGGGGCTTACAATGAGCAGTTCTTC.

The chain links TRBV28 to TRBJ1-2; no definite D call. The length of the CDR3 is 13 residues. Germline CDR1 MDHEN, CDR2 SYDVKM. Trimming pared 6 bases from V and 8 bases from J, leaving 16 bases between. CDR3 DNA sequence: TGTGCCAGCAGCCGCGGGCCTACTGAAGGCTACACCTTC. Protein sequence: CASSRGPTEGYTF.

In its sample, this clone was seen once. The gene calls are TRBV27 and TRBJ1-1; D may be TRBD1 (5 bases). Germline V CDR1 and CDR2: MNHEY, SMNVEV (reference sequence). V was cut by 5 bases and J by 4 bases, with 5 bases left in between. The CDR3 contains 11 residues. The CDR3 DNA reads TGTGCCAGCAGTCAGGGCACTGAAGCTTTCTTT. Translating it yields CASSQGTEAFF.

This chain joins TRBV28 and TRBJ1-1, with 9 nucleotides matching TRBD1. The germline V gene encodes CDR1 MDHEN and CDR2 SYDVKM. There are 16 residues in the CDR3. The V gene end was trimmed by 3 bases and the J gene end by 8 bases; junction bases not matched to a gene: 13. CDR3 amino acids: CASSFGGSGTGREAFF. DNA of the CDR3: TGTGCCAGCAGTTTCGGGGGGTCCGGGACAGGGAGGGAAGCTTTCTTT. The entire variable domain, with the rest obtained from reference TRBV28 and TRBJ1-1, is as follows: DVKVTQSSRYLVKRTGEKVFLECVQDMDHENMFWYRQDPGLGLRLIYFSYDVKMKEKGDIPEGYSVSREKKERFSLILESASTNQTSMYLCASSFGGSGTGREAFFGQGTRLTVV.

This sequence joins TRBV12-5 and TRBJ1-5; no definite D call. The CDR3 sequence is 13 residues long. Germline V gives CDR1 LGHNT, CDR2 FRNRAP. V was trimmed by 1 base and J by 3 bases, leaving 4 bases between them. The CDR3 region is CASGLDINQPQHF. CDR3 nucleotides: TGTGCTAGTGGTTTGGACATCAATCAGCCCCAGCATTTT.

This chain joins TRBV7-9 and TRBJ2-1; no clear D. The CDR3 spans 12 residues. The ends were cut back, 4 bases at V and 7 bases at J, with 8 bases in the middle. The germline gives CDR1 SEHNR, CDR2 FQNEAQ (reference sequence). CDR3 in amino acids: CASSSLGNEQFF. CDR3 nucleotides: TGTGCCAGCAGCTCCCTAGGTAATGAGCAGTTCTTC.

The chain has TRBV6-2 or TRBV6-3 and TRBJ2-2, with a possible D match to TRBD1 (6 bases). The CDR3 length is 20 residues. Trimming shortened V by 0 bases and J by 0 bases, and 20 bases separated the two germline ends. Germline CDR1 is MNHEY and CDR2 is SVGEGT. CDR3 sequence (DNA): TGTGCCAGCAGTTACTCCGGGACCCCAGGGGTAGGGTCGAACACCGGGGAGCTGTTTTTT. Residues: CASSYSGTPGVGSNTGELFF.

The rearrangement joins TRBV28 to TRBJ1-5, with D uncertain. The CDR3 is 14 amino acids. V dropped 6 bases and J dropped 2 bases, with 11 bases sitting between them. Germline V gene data show CDR1 as MDHEN and CDR2 as SYDVKM. This chain's CDR3 is CASSLGQGNQPQHF. The CDR3 DNA reads as TGTGCCAGCAGCCTCGGGCAGGGCAATCAGCCCCAGCATTTT.

This chain connects TRBV7-2 to TRBJ1-4; D is uncertain. Trimming took 2 bases from V and 8 from J, leaving 9 bases between them. The CDR3 runs to 13 residues. Germline V CDR1 and CDR2: SGHTA, FQGNSA. The CDR3 sequence is CASSLRPGEKLFF. The DNA of the CDR3 is TGTGCCAGCAGCTTACGACCCGGAGAAAAACTGTTTTTT.

This chain connects TRBV7-6 to TRBJ2-6; D ambiguous. CDR1 is SGHVS, CDR2 FNYEAQ, per germline. The V and J ends lost 5 bases and 5 bases respectively, with 16 bases between them. CDR3 length: 16 amino acids. The CDR3 spells CASSPSAEGRANVLTF. CDR3 DNA: TGTGCCAGCAGCCCTTCCGCGGAAGGTAGGGCCAACGTCCTGACTTTC.

The chain employs TRBV5-1 and TRBJ2-3; 11 nucleotides line up with TRBD2. J was trimmed by 4 bases and V by 5 bases; bases with no gene match: 6. Looked up from germline, CDR1 is SGHRS and CDR2 is YFSETQ. This CDR3 region has 15 residues. DNA for the CDR3: TGCGCCAGCAGTTTTACTAGCGGGGGTGCAGATACGCAGTATTTT. Amino acid sequence: CASSFTSGGADTQYF.

This clone occurred a few times. This rearrangement joins TRBV5-1 to TRBJ2-1, with D perhaps matching TRBD2 (6 bases). CDR1 and CDR2 from the germline V gene are SGHRS and YFSETQ. V was shortened by 0 bases and J by 2 bases, with 12 bases between the two germline ends. The CDR3 has 16 amino acids. CDR3 sequence: CASSLDPGGPYNEQFF. Written as DNA, the CDR3 is TGCGCCAGCAGCTTGGACCCCGGGGGTCCCTACAATGAGCAGTTCTTC.

This chain links TRBV4-3 with TRBJ2-3; D may be TRBD1 or TRBD2 (5 bases each). The germline V gene encodes CDR1 LGHNA and CDR2 YSLEER. V was cut by 5 bases and J by 2 bases, with 17 bases left in between. The CDR3 consists of 16 residues. The CDR3 sequence is CASSEDPGRPTDTQYF. CDR3 sequence (DNA): TGCGCCAGCAGCGAGGACCCGGGACGGCCCACAGATACGCAGTATTTT.

The V call is TRBV5-1, the J call TRBJ1-5; D uncertain. The CDR3 totals 14 residues. V was shortened by 1 base and J by 3 bases, with 8 bases between the two germline ends. In germline, CDR1 is SGHRS, CDR2 YFSETQ. CDR3 sequence reads: CASSLTGNNQPQHF. The CDR3 nucleotides read TGCGCCAGCAGCTTGACGGGAAACAATCAGCCCCAGCATTTT.

This clone was seen only once. V and J are TRBV6-5 and TRBJ1-1; D unresolved. Germline lookup yields CDR1 MNHEY and CDR2 SVGAGI. V was shortened by 8 bases and J by 5 bases, with 9 bases between the two germline ends. The CDR3 loop spans 11 amino acids. The CDR3 DNA reads TGTGCCAGCCCCCCAAGGACTGAAGCTTTCTTT. This encodes CASPPRTEAFF.

The gene calls are TRBV5-1 and TRBJ2-3; 10 bases align to TRBD2. Trimming at V came to 4 bases and at J to 4 bases, leaving 9 bases not matched to a gene. The germline gives CDR1 SGHRS, CDR2 YFSETQ. This CDR3 contains 16 residues. The CDR3 here is CASSRSGGARADTQYF. The CDR3 DNA reads TGCGCCAGCAGCAGGAGCGGGGGGGCCAGGGCAGATACGCAGTATTTT.

In this sample, this clone turned up a few times. The chain uses TRBV6-6 and TRBJ2-5, with D possibly matching TRBD2 (6 bases). The CDR3 covers 16 residues. From germline, CDR1 is MNHNY and CDR2 SVGAGI (reference sequence). V was clipped by 0 bases and J by 0 bases, with 11 bases between them. The CDR3 reads CASSYSRGKNQETQYF. The CDR3 DNA is TGTGCCAGCAGTTACTCCCGGGGGAAAAACCAAGAGACCCAGTACTTC.

V is TRBV4-1 and J is TRBJ2-3, with unresolved D. The germline V and J ends were trimmed by 3 bases and 4 bases, with 5 bases remaining between them. Germline CDR1 MGHRA, CDR2 YSYEKL. The CDR3 is 12 residues long. The CDR3 here is CASSHTADTQYF. The CDR3 bases are TGCGCCAGCAGCCATACCGCAGATACGCAGTATTTT.

The V and J genes are TRBV3-1 (or the pseudogene TRBV3-2) and TRBJ2-2; TRBD1 aligns across 11 bases. Germline V gene data show CDR1 as LGHDT and CDR2 as YNNKEL (reference sequence). Trimming removed 5 bases from V and 6 bases from J; junction bases left unmatched: 5. CDR3 length: 15 amino acids. The CDR3 nucleotides read TGTGCCAGCAGCGATCCGGGACAGGGGGCCGGGGAGCTGTTTTTT. It codes for CASSDPGQGAGELFF.

V gene TRBV9 combines with J gene TRBJ2-2; 11 nucleotides agree with TRBD2. This CDR3 spans 16 amino acids. The germline CDR1 and CDR2 sequences are SGDLS and YYNGEE. J gave up 1 base and V 4 bases, and 3 bases lay outside the gene matches. The DNA for the CDR3 is TGTGCCAGCAGCCCAGGGACTAGCGGGAACACCGGGGAGCTGTTTTTT. It specifies CASSPGTSGNTGELFF.

This chain links TRBV5-4 with TRBJ2-3; 7 nucleotides match TRBD1. V shed 2 bases, J shed 5 bases, and the junction held 5 bases outside the gene matches. The V gene's germline CDR1 is SGHNT and CDR2 YYREEE (reference sequence). CDR3 length equals 14 residues. The CDR3 nucleotides are TGTGCCAGCAGCTTTGGAAACAGGGGAGATACGCAGTATTTT. It yields the protein CASSFGNRGDTQYF.

CDR3 sequence (DNA): TGCAGCGTTGAAGATCACGAGACAAAGAATATGGGCTACACCTTC. Translation gives CSVEDHETKNMGYTF. The V and J genes are TRBV29-1 and TRBJ1-2; D gene ambiguous. The germline V and J ends were trimmed by 0 bases and 8 bases, with 19 bases remaining between them. The CDR3 covers 15 residues. Germline-derived CDR1 and CDR2 are SQVTM and ANQGSEA.

The rearrangement joins TRBV5-6 to TRBJ1-2, with 10 bases matching TRBD1. The CDR3 totals 14 residues. After removal of 5 bases from V and 1 base from J, the junction contained 2 bases not matched to a gene. From germline, CDR1 is SGHDT and CDR2 YYEEEE. The CDR3, as DNA: TGTGCCAGCAGTTGGACAGGGGGTAACTATGGCTACACCTTC. Encoded protein: CASSWTGGNYGYTF.